Below are 14 T cell receptor beta chains sequenced from a single sample in a study of blood T cell repertoires in COVID-19. TCRdb keeps only in-frame clones here, not all; method: immunoSEQ multiplex PCR. This table has about 140,000 clones, about 82% appearing once. The specimen sequenced was peripheral blood. The receptors were sampled from a woman in her sixties with acute or convalescent COVID-19.

The V gene is TRBV27, the J gene TRBJ1-2, with 8 nucleotides matching TRBD1. The CDR3 is 13 residues long. Germline trimming cut 3 bases from V and 7 bases from J; bases unmatched to any gene: 4. Germline lookup yields CDR1 MNHEY and CDR2 SMNVEV (reference sequence). The CDR3 reads CASSFRDRRGYTF. CDR3 sequence (DNA): TGTGCCAGCAGTTTCCGGGACAGGCGTGGCTACACCTTC.

The V call is TRBV10-1, the J call TRBJ2-2; D gene unclear. Germline values: CDR1 WNHNN, CDR2 SYGVQD (reference sequence). The CDR3 sequence is 16 residues long. Trimming removed 3 bases from V and 0 bases from J, with 11 bases in between. The CDR3, as DNA: TGCGCCAGCAGTGATGGCAGGATGACGAACACCGGGGAGCTGTTTTTT. It is translated as CASSDGRMTNTGELFF.

J is TRBJ1-5 and V is TRBV6-5; 9 positions agree with TRBD1. The CDR3 loop spans 14 amino acids. The junction had 5 bases not matched to a gene; V was cut back by 7 bases and J by 4 bases. The V gene's germline CDR1 is MNHEY and CDR2 SVGAGI. This CDR3 is CASIRDRVNQPQHF. The DNA for the CDR3 is TGTGCCAGCATCCGGGACAGGGTGAATCAGCCCCAGCATTTT.

The V gene is TRBV5-6, the J gene TRBJ1-2; a weak D match, TRBD1 (5 bases). Germline assignment: CDR1 SGHDT and CDR2 YYEEEE. The CDR3 covers 19 residues. Trimming shortened V by 2 bases and J by 1 base, and 24 bases separated the two germline ends. The CDR3 bases are TGTGCCAGCAGCTTTGAACTTGGTGGGGCCAAGACCCTTAACTATGGCTACACCTTC. Its protein is CASSFELGGAKTLNYGYTF. Filled out from reference TRBV5-6 and TRBJ1-2, the complete variable domain reads DAGVTQSPTHLIKTRGQQVTLRCSPKSGHDTVSWYQQALGQGPQFIFQYYEEEERQRGNFPDRFSGHQFPNYSSELNVNALLLGDSALYLCASSFELGGAKTLNYGYTFGSGTRLTVV.

This clone was observed once. The chain uses TRBV9 and TRBJ2-7; 10 nucleotides match TRBD2. CDR1 is SGDLS and CDR2 is YYNGEE in the germline V gene. CDR3 length equals 15 residues. Trimming at V came to 0 bases and at J to 2 bases, leaving 2 bases not matched to a gene. The CDR3 spells CASSVEAGGPYEQYF. DNA of the CDR3: TGTGCCAGCAGCGTAGAAGCGGGGGGGCCCTACGAGCAGTACTTC.

V and J are TRBV11-2 and TRBJ1-2; 9 nucleotides agree with TRBD1. In germline, CDR1 is SGHAT, CDR2 FQNNGV. V lost 3 bases to trimming and J lost 5 bases; unmatched junction nucleotides: 4. This CDR3 has 14 residues. CDR3 bases: TGTGCCAGCAGCTTCGGGACAGGGCTTTATGGCTACACCTTC. Translating it yields CASSFGTGLYGYTF.

This chain joins TRBV11-3 and TRBJ2-3; 12 bases align to TRBD2. The trim removed 5 bases at V and 1 base at J, leaving 4 bases unmatched. The CDR3 is 16 residues long. The germline gives CDR1 SGHNT, CDR2 YENEEA. This CDR3 reads CASSGGLAGRTDTQYF. The CDR3 bases are TGTGCCAGCAGCGGTGGACTAGCGGGGCGCACAGATACGCAGTATTTT.

Here the CDR3 reads CASSERPGGVWGYTF. CDR3 DNA sequence: TGTGCCAGCAGTGAACGGCCAGGGGGCGTTTGGGGCTACACCTTC. The chain combines TRBV6-1 with TRBJ1-2; 8 bases match TRBD1. The germline V gene encodes CDR1 MNHNS and CDR2 SASEGT. The V and J ends lost 2 bases and 8 bases, in that order; junction bases with no gene match: 10. The CDR3 is 15 residues long.

This clone occurred a few times. This chain connects TRBV6-2 or TRBV6-3 to TRBJ2-7, with D perhaps TRBD2 (6 bases). V lost 4 bases, J lost 2 bases, and 15 bases lay in between. The CDR3 is 15 residues long. Germline V CDR1 and CDR2: MNHEY, SVGEGT. CDR3 bases: TGTGCCAGCAGTTCGCGCCCGGGACTCCCCTACGAGCAGTACTTC. It translates to CASSSRPGLPYEQYF.

This rearrangement joins TRBV11-2 to TRBJ2-3; D gene ambiguous. The CDR3 runs to 12 residues. CDR1 and CDR2 from the germline V gene are SGHAT and FQNNGV. V was cut by 1 base and J by 8 bases, with 7 bases left in between. The CDR3 DNA sequence: TGTGCCAGCAGCTTAGTTAGGAGTACGCAGTATTTT. Its translation: CASSLVRSTQYF.

The chain recombines TRBV3-1 (or the pseudogene TRBV3-2) with TRBJ1-2; 7 bases align to TRBD1. Germline-derived CDR1 and CDR2 are LGHDT and YNNKEL (reference sequence). The V and J ends lost 1 base and 1 base, in that order; junction bases with no gene match: 3. CDR3 length equals 15 residues. The CDR3 is CASSQGQGGNYGYTF. CDR3 DNA: TGTGCCAGCAGCCAAGGGCAGGGGGGTAACTATGGCTACACCTTC.

The V and J genes are TRBV4-3 and TRBJ1-2; 7 nucleotides match TRBD1. CDR3 length equals 16 residues. CDR1 is LGHNA and CDR2 is YSLEER in the germline V gene. The trim removed 1 base at V and 4 bases at J, leaving 9 bases unmatched. The CDR3 DNA follows: TGCGCCAGCAGCCAAGCCCTAGGGGGCGCGAGCTATGGCTACACCTTC. Its translation: CASSQALGGASYGYTF.

The chain joins TRBV19 to TRBJ1-6; 7 bases match TRBD1. After removal of 5 bases from V and 8 bases from J, the junction contained 3 bases not matched to a gene. The CDR3 runs 13 residues. Germline V gene data show CDR1 as LNHDA and CDR2 as SQIVND (reference sequence). The CDR3 protein is CASSFQGDSPLHF. Here the CDR3 DNA reads TGTGCCAGTAGTTTCCAGGGGGATTCACCCCTCCACTTT.

On this clone: Other DNA sequences of this sample code for an identical CDR3. The V gene is TRBV19, the J gene TRBJ2-3; D possibly corresponds to TRBD2 (6 bases). This CDR3 contains 15 residues. Trimming shortened V by 1 base and J by 0 bases, and 8 bases separated the two germline ends. Per germline, CDR1 LNHDA and CDR2 SQIVND (reference sequence). The CDR3 DNA is TGTGCCAGTAGTATAGGGGGGACTAGCACAGATACGCAGTATTTT. This encodes CASSIGGTSTDTQYF.